Listed below are T cell receptor beta chains from one sample, sequenced in a study of T cell repertoires in cytomegalovirus infection. Each CDR3 protein gets one entry after TCRdb re-called the reads with MiXCR. The table shows around 320,000 distinct CDR3 sequences, with more than 8% occurring only once. Sequenced: PBMCs. The receptor source for this set is a human donor in good health (CMV status not recorded). Some clones in this sample may be carry-over from other donors' samples. CDR3s include the opening cysteine and the closing phenylalanine or tryptophan. A D gene is named only where the DNA matches it firmly. Expanded clones get a size class; other rows say once, few or many, or leave the size out.

clone_size d_call cdr3_length j_call v_call cdr3_aa cdr3_nt
. . 15 TRBJ1-1 TRBV7-6 CASSLVGDSDTEAFF TGTGCCAGCAGCTTAGTAGGGGACTCGGACACTGAAGCTTTCTTT
. . 14 TRBJ2-2 TRBV12-3/TRBV12-4 CASRSGTETGELFF TGTGCCAGCAGGTCCGGGACTGAGACCGGGGAGCTGTTTTTT
. . 13 TRBJ1-1 TRBV20-1 CSASRRIRTEAFF TGCAGTGCTAGTAGACGGATCAGGACTGAAGCTTTCTTT
few TRBD1 15 TRBJ1-2 TRBV9 CASSVGGQGNYGYTF TGTGCCAGCAGCGTAGGGGGACAGGGGAACTATGGCTACACCTTC
. . 15 TRBJ1-1 TRBV28 CASSSHGLQNTEAFF TGTGCCAGCAGTTCTCACGGCCTGCAGAACACTGAAGCTTTCTTT
many . 13 TRBJ1-2 TRBV7-3 CASSETGSYGYTF TGTGCCAGCAGCGAAACAGGGTCCTATGGCTACACCTTC
. . 11 TRBJ1-1 TRBV28 CASRIQVEAFF TGTGCCAGCAGGATACAGGTTGAAGCTTTCTTT
. . 15 TRBJ2-7 TRBV27 CASSLSTGLAYEQYF TGTGCCAGCAGTTTATCTACAGGGTTGGCCTACGAGCAGTACTTC
. . 20 TRBJ2-7 TRBV6-2/TRBV6-3 CASSYRSRGTGSRISYEQYF TGTGCCAGCAGTTACCGGTCAAGGGGAACAGGTTCCCGAATTTCCTACGAGCAGTACTTC
few . 15 TRBJ2-3 TRBV27 CASSFGGTTRHTQYF TGTGCCAGCAGTTTTGGCGGGACCACACGACATACGCAGTATTTT
few . 15 TRBJ1-4 TRBV4-3 CASSQDVLANEKLFF TGCGCCAGCAGCCAAGATGTCCTTGCTAATGAAAAACTGTTTTTT
. . 14 TRBJ2-7 TRBV6-2/TRBV6-3 CASSFGFGNYEQYF TGTGCCAGCAGTTTTGGATTCGGAAACTACGAGCAGTACTTC
few . 13 TRBJ2-7 TRBV2 CASSGTEWREQYF TGTGCCAGCAGTGGGACGGAGTGGAGGGAGCAGTACTTC
. TRBD1 12 TRBJ2-7 TRBV28 CASTDRVHEQYF TGTGCCAGCACCGACAGGGTCCACGAGCAGTACTTC
. TRBD1 15 TRBJ1-2 TRBV6-1 CASSFGTGSDYGYTF TGTGCCAGCAGTTTCGGGACAGGGTCGGACTATGGCTACACCTTC
. . 14 TRBJ2-2 TRBV7-2 CASSLHPPTGELFF TGTGCCAGCAGCTTGCACCCACCCACCGGGGAGCTGTTTTTT
. . 14 TRBJ2-5 TRBV11-2 CASSALNRGGTQYF TGTGCCAGCAGCGCCTTGAACCGTGGAGGGACCCAGTACTTC
many . 14 TRBJ1-1 TRBV12-3/TRBV12-4 CASSSLGQNTEAFF TGTGCCAGCAGTTCTTTGGGGCAGAACACTGAAGCTTTCTTT
few TRBD1 15 TRBJ2-2 TRBV7-9 CASSVTGGGTGELFF TGTGCCAGCAGCGTGACAGGGGGCGGCACCGGGGAGCTGTTTTTT
few . 14 TRBJ1-2 TRBV15 CATSREIKIDGYTF TGTGCCACCAGCAGAGAGATCAAAATAGATGGCTACACCTTC
. . 14 TRBJ2-5 TRBV28 CASSPGRREETQYF TGTGCCAGCAGTCCAGGACGGAGAGAAGAGACCCAGTACTTC
. TRBD1 13 TRBJ1-2 TRBV6-2/TRBV6-3 CASTQQGLGGYTF TGTGCCAGCACTCAACAGGGGCTGGGCGGCTACACCTTC
. . 13 TRBJ2-5 TRBV19 CASSGTKQETQYF TGTGCCAGCAGCGGGACAAAACAAGAGACCCAGTACTTC
many . 12 TRBJ1-2 TRBV10-3 CAISESAYGYTF TGTGCCATCAGTGAGTCGGCCTATGGCTACACCTTC
few . 12 TRBJ2-7 TRBV7-2 CASSLDPLPQYF TGTGCCAGCAGCTTAGACCCGCTCCCGCAGTACTTC
few . 13 TRBJ2-1 TRBV24-1 CATSDTRYNEQFF TGTGCCACCAGTGATACCCGGTACAATGAGCAGTTCTTC
. . 13 TRBJ1-6 TRBV20-1 CSARSQLNSPLHF TGCAGTGCTAGATCGCAGCTTAATTCACCCCTCCACTTT
many TRBD2 19 TRBJ2-1 TRBV5-5 CASSLVTSGRGSSYNEQFF TGTGCCAGCAGCTTGGTAACTAGCGGGAGGGGGAGCTCCTACAATGAGCAGTTCTTC
. . 11 TRBJ1-1 TRBV2 CASKGAAEAFF TGTGCCAGCAAAGGGGCAGCTGAAGCTTTCTTT
many . 14 TRBJ1-5 TRBV7-2 CASSLDTSNQPQHF TGTGCCAGCAGCTTAGACACGTCCAATCAGCCCCAGCATTTT
many . 13 TRBJ2-7 TRBV20-1 CSAPTDTGYEQYF TGCAGTGCTCCGACAGATACTGGATACGAGCAGTACTTC